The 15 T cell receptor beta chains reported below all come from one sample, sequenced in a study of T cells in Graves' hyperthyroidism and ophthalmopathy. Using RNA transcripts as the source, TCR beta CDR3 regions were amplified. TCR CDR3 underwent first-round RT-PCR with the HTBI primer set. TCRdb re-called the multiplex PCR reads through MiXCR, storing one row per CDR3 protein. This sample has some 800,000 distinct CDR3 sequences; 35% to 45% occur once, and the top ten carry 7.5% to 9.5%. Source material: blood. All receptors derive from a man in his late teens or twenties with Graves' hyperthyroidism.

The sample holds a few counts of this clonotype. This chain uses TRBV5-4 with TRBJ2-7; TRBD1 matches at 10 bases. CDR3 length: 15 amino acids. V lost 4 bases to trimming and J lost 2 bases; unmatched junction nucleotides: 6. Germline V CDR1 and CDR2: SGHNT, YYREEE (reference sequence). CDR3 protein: CASSGGTGETYEQYF. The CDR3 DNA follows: TGTGCCAGCAGCGGAGGGACAGGGGAGACCTACGAGCAGTACTTC.

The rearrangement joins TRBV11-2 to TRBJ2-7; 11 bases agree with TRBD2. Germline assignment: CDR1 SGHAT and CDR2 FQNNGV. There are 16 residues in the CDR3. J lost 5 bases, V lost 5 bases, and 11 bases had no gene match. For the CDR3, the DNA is TGTGCCAGCAGCCCCCACCCGGGACTAGCGGACGACGAGCAGTACTTC. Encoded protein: CASSPHPGLADDEQYF.

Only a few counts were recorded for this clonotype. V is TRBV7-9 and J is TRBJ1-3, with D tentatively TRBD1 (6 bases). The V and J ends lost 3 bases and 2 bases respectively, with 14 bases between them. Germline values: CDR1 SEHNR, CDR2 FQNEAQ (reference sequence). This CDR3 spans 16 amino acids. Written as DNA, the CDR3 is TGTGCCAGCAGCTTGGGGGCCACCGACCCTGGAAACACCATATATTTT. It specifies CASSLGATDPGNTIYF.

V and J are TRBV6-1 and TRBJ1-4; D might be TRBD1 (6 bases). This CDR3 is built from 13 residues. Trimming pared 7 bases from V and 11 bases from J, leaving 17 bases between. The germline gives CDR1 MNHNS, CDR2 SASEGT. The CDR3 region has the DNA TGTGCCAGCATCGACGGGGTAGGGGGGAAACTGTTTTTT. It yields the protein CASIDGVGGKLFF.

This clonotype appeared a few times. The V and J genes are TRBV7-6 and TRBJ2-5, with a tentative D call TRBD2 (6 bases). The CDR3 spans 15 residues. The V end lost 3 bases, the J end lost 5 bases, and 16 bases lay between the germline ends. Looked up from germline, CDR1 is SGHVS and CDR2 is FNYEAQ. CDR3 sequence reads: CASSFGFDAGETQYF. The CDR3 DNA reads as TGTGCCAGCAGCTTCGGGTTCGACGCGGGGGAGACCCAGTACTTC.

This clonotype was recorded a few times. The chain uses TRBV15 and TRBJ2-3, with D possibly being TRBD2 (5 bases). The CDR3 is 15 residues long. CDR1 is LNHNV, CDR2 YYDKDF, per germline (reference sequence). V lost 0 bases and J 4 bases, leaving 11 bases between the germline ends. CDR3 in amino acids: CATSRELVVSDTQYF. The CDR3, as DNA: TGTGCCACCAGCAGAGAACTAGTGGTTTCAGATACGCAGTATTTT.

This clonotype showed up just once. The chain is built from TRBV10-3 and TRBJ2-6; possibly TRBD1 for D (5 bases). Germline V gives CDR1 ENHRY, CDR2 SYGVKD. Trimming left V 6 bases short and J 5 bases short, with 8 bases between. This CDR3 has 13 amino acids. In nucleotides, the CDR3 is TGTGCCATCAGCCCGGACAGGGCCAACGTCCTGACTTTC. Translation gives CAISPDRANVLTF.

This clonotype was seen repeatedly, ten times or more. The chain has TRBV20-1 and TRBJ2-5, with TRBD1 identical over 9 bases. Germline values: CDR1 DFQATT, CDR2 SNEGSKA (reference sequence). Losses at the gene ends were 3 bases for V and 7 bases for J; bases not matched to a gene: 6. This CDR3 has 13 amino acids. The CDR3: CSASGTGMVTQYF. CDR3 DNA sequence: TGCAGTGCTAGTGGGACAGGGATGGTGACCCAGTACTTC.

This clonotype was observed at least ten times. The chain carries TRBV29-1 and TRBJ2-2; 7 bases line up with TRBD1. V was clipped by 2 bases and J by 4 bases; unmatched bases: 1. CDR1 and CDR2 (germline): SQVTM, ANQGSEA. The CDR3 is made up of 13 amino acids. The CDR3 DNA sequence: TGCAGCGTTGAACGGACAGGCACCGGGGAGCTGTTTTTT. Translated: CSVERTGTGELFF.

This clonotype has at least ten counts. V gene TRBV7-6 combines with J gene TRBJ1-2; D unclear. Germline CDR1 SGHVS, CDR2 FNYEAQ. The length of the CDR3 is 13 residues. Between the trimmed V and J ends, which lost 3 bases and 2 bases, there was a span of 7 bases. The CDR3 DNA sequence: TGTGCCAGCAGCTTGGAGGAAAACTATGGCTACACCTTC. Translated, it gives CASSLEENYGYTF.

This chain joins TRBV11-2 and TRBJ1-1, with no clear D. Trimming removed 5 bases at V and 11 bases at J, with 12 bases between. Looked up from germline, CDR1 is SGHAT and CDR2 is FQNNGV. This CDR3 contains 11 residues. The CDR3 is CASSHSPMAFF. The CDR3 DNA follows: TGTGCCAGCAGCCACTCCCCTATGGCTTTCTTT.

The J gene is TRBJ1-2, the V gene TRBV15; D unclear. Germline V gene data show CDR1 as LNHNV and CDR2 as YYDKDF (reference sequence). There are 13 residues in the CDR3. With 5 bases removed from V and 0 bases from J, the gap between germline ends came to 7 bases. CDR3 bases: TGTGCCACCAGCGGGTCAACTAACTATGGCTACACCTTC. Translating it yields CATSGSTNYGYTF. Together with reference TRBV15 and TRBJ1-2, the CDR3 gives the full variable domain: DAMVIQNPRYQVTQFGKPVTLSCSQTLNHNVMYWYQQKSSQAPKLLFHYYDKDFNNEADTPDNFQSRRPNTSFCFLDIRSPGLGDTAMYLCATSGSTNYGYTFGSGTRLTVV.

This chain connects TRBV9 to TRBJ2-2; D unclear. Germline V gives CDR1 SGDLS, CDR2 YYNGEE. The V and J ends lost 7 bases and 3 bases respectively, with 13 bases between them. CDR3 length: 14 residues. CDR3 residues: CASGPRVDTGELFF. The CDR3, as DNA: TGTGCCAGCGGTCCCCGGGTCGACACCGGGGAGCTGTTTTTT.

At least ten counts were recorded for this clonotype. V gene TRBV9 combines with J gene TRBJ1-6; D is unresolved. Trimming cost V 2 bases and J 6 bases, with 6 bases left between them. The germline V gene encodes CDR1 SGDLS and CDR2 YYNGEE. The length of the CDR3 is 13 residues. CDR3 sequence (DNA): TGTGCCAGCAGCGTCAAGGGTAATTCACCCCTCCACTTT. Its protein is CASSVKGNSPLHF.

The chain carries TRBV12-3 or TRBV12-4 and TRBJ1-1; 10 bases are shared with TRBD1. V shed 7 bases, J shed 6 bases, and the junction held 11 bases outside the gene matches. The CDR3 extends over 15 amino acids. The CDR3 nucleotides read TGTGCCAGCACTCCCGGGACAGGGGTGGCGGCTGAAGCTTTCTTT. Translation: CASTPGTGVAAEAFF.